The source of this T cell receptor (beta chain) is a study of CD8+CD57+ T cells in acquired aplastic anemia. This clonotype was seen repeatedly, ten times or more. The germline CDR1 and CDR2 sequences are SGHTA and FQGNSA. The CDR3 spans 15 residues. Trimming pared 0 bases from V and 0 bases from J, leaving 9 bases between. The template used for profiling TCR beta VDJ and CDR3 was genomic DNA. Using its own MiXCR run on the reads, TCRdb lists one record per CDR3 protein. The table shows 400,000 to 450,000 distinct CDR3 sequences, with 60% to 80% occurring only once. The TCR comes from a human donor in good health, serving as a control. Sequencing used sorted CD4+, CD8+, or CD8+CD57+ T cells (not recorded which) from PBMCs. The chain is built from TRBV7-2 and TRBJ2-7, with a possible D match to TRBD2 (5 bases). The CDR3 protein is CASSLAGDSSYEQYF. In DNA form, the CDR3 reads TGTGCCAGCAGCTTAGCCGGGGATAGCTCCTACGAGCAGTACTTC.